This T cell receptor beta chain was sequenced in a study of cytomegalovirus exposure and HLA in healthy donors (dated by TCRdb to 2017 to 2019). Study-level background: An earlier analysis of approximately 550 of the donors reported 250 to 300 Gb of sequence data and 117 million unique TCR beta sequences from about 179 million T cells. About 330 gigabases of sequencing data and around 80 million unique TCR sequences made up an early release that covered 640 HLA-typed donors. Of the 300 to 450 genotyped donors, about 80% fell in the genetic ancestry cluster associated with self-reported Caucasian donors. The study aimed to test whether signatures of past pathogen exposure could be identified by cataloging public T cell receptors. The study profiled the T cell repertoires of fewer than 850 subjects by immunosequencing and related them to cytomegalovirus serostatus. Besides the first cohort of roughly 700 subjects, a separate validation cohort made up of roughly 120 different subjects was used. The study combined high-throughput TCR immunosequencing, statistical association of individual TCRs with disease status, and machine learning to predict cytomegalovirus infection status. A later analysis re-analyzed previously published TCR beta repertoires from 600 to 850 donors and added high-resolution HLA genotyping to study TCR occurrence patterns. In the later analysis, no new phenotypic data were used to find candidate immune exposures; instead, reliance was placed on TCR beta sequences and their occurrence across donors. To decide whether each TCR beta V gene segment behaved as functional or pseudogenic, an earlier analysis of over 500 of the donors relied on high-throughput TCR beta sequencing. Donor age, sex, ethnicity and CMV serostatus were compiled together with the repertoire data. A later genetic analysis took genome-wide SNP genotypes for about three fifths of the 666 donors and used that subset as a discovery cohort. Every discovery cohort repertoire had been produced on one sequencing platform. HLA typing included class I and class II loci at four-digit resolution. Typing coverage varied by locus: roughly 629-640 donors for A, B, C, DRB1 and DQB1; roughly 520 for DQA1; over 600 for DPA1; approximately 450 for DPB1. Because of strong linkage in the cohort, a few DR-DQ haplotypes were treated as single units for association and clustering. On average, around 240,000 unique TCR beta nucleotide sequences were sequenced per donor among about 400 genotyped donors of the cohort, with 15% to 20% of those sequences being non-productive.

Worth noting for this clone: This receptor's antigen is unknown. Nothing much larger sits one base from this clone, and base qualities are not available.

The method was the immunoSEQ multiplex PCR assay. For the multiplex PCR, a mixture combining 60 forward primers for TCR Vbeta segments and 13 reverse primers for TCR Jbeta segments was used. Amplification of the CDR3 region of rearranged TCR beta genes was performed with a multiplex PCR assay on genomic DNA. The Illumina HiSeq System was used to sequence the amplified TCR beta libraries as 87-base-pair reads. Regarding the original processing steps: A later analysis tallied around 87 million unique TCR beta chains across the roughly 610 repertoires, and some 12 million of those chains were shared by two or more donors. Raw reads were error-corrected and collapsed into unique sequences by a nearest-neighbor algorithm in which closely related sequences were merged to remove PCR and sequencing errors. CDR3 sequences were aligned to IMGT reference sequences to assign V, D and J gene segments. Each retained sequence needed at least a six-nucleotide match to both a V gene segment and a J gene segment. Rearrangements were classified as productive when the CDR3 lacked stop codons and remained in frame with V and J, and all other rearrangements were classified as non-productive. Following IMGT convention, CDR3 was defined as the stretch from the second conserved V-encoded cysteine to the conserved J-encoded phenylalanine. Sequences without an unambiguous match to a single V gene segment were excluded from the earlier analysis of almost 600 of the donors. An earlier analysis of some 610 of the donors called V segments functional above 56.7% productive rearrangements and segregating when the between-donor standard deviation exceeded 5%. A statistical classification framework was built for diagnosing cytomegalovirus status from the catalog of TCR beta chain sequences. V and J gene assignment, in a later analysis, came from comparing TCR nucleotide sequences with IMGT/GENE-DB human TR gene sequences. The TCRdist pipeline was used in a later analysis to assign CDR3 sequences and most-parsimonious VDJ recombination scenarios. In a later analysis, each TCR beta chain was defined by its CDR3 amino acid sequence together with its V-gene family, and reads without a unique V-gene family were excluded. In a later analysis, 500 to 700 highly shared, low-generation-probability nucleotide sequences were removed to address suspected cross-contamination and a sequencing artifact. In a later analysis, a clonal expansion index was calculated for each public chain from normalized within-repertoire ranks of inferred template counts. In a later analysis, generation probabilities were computed with a VDJ recombination model fitted to out-of-frame rearrangements, and the resulting probabilities were checked against IGoR. In a later analysis, TCR-TCR, TCR-HLA and TCR-CMV co-occurrence was scored with hypergeometric tests, and a repertoire-size bias correction was applied to TCR pairs. In a later analysis, false discovery rates were estimated by permuting HLA or CMV assignments 20 times. In a later analysis, co-occurring TCRs were grouped with DBSCAN, and TCRdist sequence similarity was added when clustering was performed within HLA-allele-positive subsets. Repertoires with fewer than 30,000 or more than 120,000 public chains, plus five repertoires with anomalous nucleotide sharing, were excluded from co-occurrence clustering. TCRdb limited this immuneACCESS table to in-frame rearrangements with V and J called. A share of clones is missing; checked studies link under half to unresolved V genes, and the rest is unexplained. That table is the source of V, J and clone size, and D and trimming were worked out from the DNA. Recorded for this sample are under 200,000 clones; around 81% of them occurred a single time. Together, the top ten hold 4.5% to 6% of the sample.

Study-level results and caveats: Because counts were too low, around 17 rarely observed V segments, including chromosome 9 orphons, were left out of the earlier analysis of 587 of the donors. A later analysis found that HLA-associated TCR beta chains were more clonally expanded and had lower generation probabilities than equally common non-associated chains. Cytomegalovirus status was reported to be diagnosed by the classifier with high specificity and sensitivity in both the original and validation cohorts. In a later analysis, 16,951 TCR beta sequences were associated with specific HLA alleles at a false discovery rate of 0.05. Across donors, most TCR sequences were observed very rarely, whereas some public TCRs were present in many individuals. Roughly uniform sequencing depth across donors was assumed in presence/absence analyses, although this assumption may not hold. In this cohort, only TCR beta chains were sequenced, and detectable features were limited by the absence of alpha or paired-chain data. The 87-base-pair reads could not distinguish some IMGT-functional V segments, including TRBV6-2 and TRBV6-3, so those segments were excluded. CMV serostatus was the only immune exposure information available for the cohort. Linkage disequilibrium might explain the correlated functional status among segregating V segments, but an unknown experimental factor could not be excluded. Three of the identified cytomegalovirus-associated TCR beta chains were confirmed in vitro to be specific for cytomegalovirus antigens. A later analysis reported that several top co-occurrence clusters appeared linked to parvovirus B19, influenza, CMV and Epstein-Barr virus. Because HLA typing was unavailable for some donors at each locus, only the typed subset was used in association tests. In a later analysis, most CMV-associated TCR beta chains were found to appear HLA-restricted, with HLA associations seemingly driven largely by CMV exposure. A cluster of highly shared sequence variants was judged likely to be a technical artifact of the sequencing pipeline. A further reported finding was that TCR beta sequences accurately predicted the HLA-A and HLA-B alleles for most subjects in the first cohort. In a later analysis, TCR association rates were found to vary across HLA loci, with the most associated TCRs seen for DRB1 alleles and the fewest for HLA-C alleles. Compared with the roughly 670-donor mean, donors in an Asian-associated ancestry cluster had fewer N-insertions in productive TCRs, according to a later genetic analysis. It was suggested by the authors that the approach could potentially be generalized to other disease states and immunological phenotypes. V-gene and J-gene trimming of TCR beta chains was associated with a missense DCLRE1C variant in a later genetic analysis, and the association was replicated in an independent cohort. In the study, about 150 TCR beta chains were listed as associated with cytomegalovirus. Broadly in line with IMGT annotations, most TCR beta V segments showed up in productive rearrangements about 87% or about 30% of the time in an earlier analysis of around 550 of the donors. When HLA alleles, especially DR and DQ, strongly co-occurred, TCR associations were difficult to assign to individual alleles.

In total, 666 healthy bone marrow donors made up the cohort. At the time of sampling, all cohort members were nominally healthy, though unrecorded immune exposures were likely present. The donor was CMV seronegative and belonged to the group of 352 seronegative cohort members. Every donor gave a peripheral blood sample, and the peripheral blood mononuclear cells from that sample were used for TCR beta sequencing. Genomic DNA extraction from the blood cell samples was performed with the Qiagen DNeasy Blood Extraction Kit. V is shortened by 8 bases, J by 1 base, and the region joining them spans 15 bases. From the cysteine up to the phenylalanine, the CDR3 has a length of 14 residues. Only the CDR3 part of the read is kept: 42 bases, read in frame from the first base. CDR1 and CDR2, looked up from the germline V gene, are MGHDK and SYGVNS.

The TCR sequence derives from a man aged 35-49 years in good health and CMV-seronegative. Sequencing used PBMCs. This chain joins TRBV25-1 to TRBJ2-7; perhaps TRBD2 is the D gene, with 5 bases matching. The CDR3 corresponds to CASALSGKSYEQYF. The DNA is as follows: TGTGCCAGCGCCCTCTCGGGAAAGTCCTACGAGCAGTACTTC.